This T cell receptor beta chain originates from a study of post-analysis software for immune sequencing data. In the study overall: Courses of disease covered relapsing-remitting, secondary progressive and progressive-relapsing multiple sclerosis. Whole-study results and caveats: Samples sharing a preparation batch grouped tightly together when assessed by F measure. Among roughly five TRBV segments more frequent in patients than controls were TRBV5-6, TRBV5-1 and TRBV20-1. A significant reduction in normalized Chao1 diversity was observed in multiple sclerosis patients versus controls.

V lost 0 bases and J lost 5, with 12 bases in between. The length of the CDR3 is 15 residues. The germline gives CDR1 SGHRS, CDR2 YFSETQ. In the case of this clonotype: Its specificity is not known.

cDNA libraries for TCR beta contained unique molecular identifiers. It was from roughly 1 to 10 million T cells that around 500,000 cDNA molecules came. TCRdb itself ran the PCR reads through MiXCR, one entry per CDR3 protein. The data hold roughly 620,000 distinct CDR3 sequences, with 44% observed a single time. The TCR originated in a girl under 18 with multiple sclerosis. Sequencing was performed on blood. This chain links TRBV5-1 with TRBJ2-4; no clear D gene. The CDR3 region is CASSLVPGYQNIQYF. The CDR3 DNA reads as TGCGCCAGCAGCTTGGTCCCCGGGTACCAAAACATTCAGTACTTC.